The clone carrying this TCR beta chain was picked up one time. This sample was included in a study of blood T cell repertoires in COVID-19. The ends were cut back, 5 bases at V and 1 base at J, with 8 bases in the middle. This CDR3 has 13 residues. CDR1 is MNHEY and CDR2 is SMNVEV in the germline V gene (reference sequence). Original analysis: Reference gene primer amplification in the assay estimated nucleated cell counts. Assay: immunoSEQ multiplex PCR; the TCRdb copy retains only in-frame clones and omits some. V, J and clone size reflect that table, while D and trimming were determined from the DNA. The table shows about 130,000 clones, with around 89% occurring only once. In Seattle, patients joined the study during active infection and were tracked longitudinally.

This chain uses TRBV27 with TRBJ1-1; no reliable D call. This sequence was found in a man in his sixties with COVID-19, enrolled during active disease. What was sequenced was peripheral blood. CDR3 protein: CASSVYRNTEAFF. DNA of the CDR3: TGTGCCAGCAGTGTCTACAGGAACACTGAAGCTTTCTTT.